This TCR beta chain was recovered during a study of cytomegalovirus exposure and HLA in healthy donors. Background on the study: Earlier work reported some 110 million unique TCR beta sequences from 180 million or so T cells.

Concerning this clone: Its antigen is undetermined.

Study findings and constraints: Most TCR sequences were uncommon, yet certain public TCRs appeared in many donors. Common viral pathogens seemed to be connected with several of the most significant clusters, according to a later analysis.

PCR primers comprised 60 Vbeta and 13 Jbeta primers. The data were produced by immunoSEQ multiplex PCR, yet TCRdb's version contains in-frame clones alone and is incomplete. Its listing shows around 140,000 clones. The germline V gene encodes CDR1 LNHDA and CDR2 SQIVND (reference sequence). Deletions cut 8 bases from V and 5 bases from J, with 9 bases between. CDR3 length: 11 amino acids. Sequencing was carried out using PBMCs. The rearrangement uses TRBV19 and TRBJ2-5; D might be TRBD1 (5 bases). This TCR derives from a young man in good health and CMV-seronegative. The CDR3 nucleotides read TGTGCCAGTGGGTGGGGCGAGACCCAGTACTTC. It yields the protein CASGWGETQYF.